The rows below give T cell receptor beta chains drawn from one sample of a study of vaccination effects on CD4 cells after COVID-19. Only in-frame clones appear in the TCRdb table, and some are missing; sequencing was by immunoSEQ multiplex PCR. This sample has about 14,000 clones, with around 79% found just once. These receptors lack a known antigen. The sequenced sample was CD4+ T cells from PBMCs cultured with HCoV-NL63 spike peptides, obtained after COVID-19 vaccination. The receptors were gathered from a human donor who had a prior SARS-CoV-2 infection. CDR3s include the opening cysteine and the closing phenylalanine or tryptophan. A D gene is named only where the DNA matches it firmly. Size is stated for part of the rows, as once, few or many counts, or as a class when the clone is expanded.

TRBV15	TRBJ1-4	TRBD1	.	TGTGCCACCATAACGGGACAGTTCCATGAAAAACTGTTTTTT	CATITGQFHEKLFF
TRBV14	TRBJ2-1	.	.	TGTGCCAGCAGCCAAGAGCGCCGCAATGAGCAGTTCTTC	CASSQERRNEQFF
TRBV2	TRBJ2-7	.	few	TGTGCCAGCAGTGAATGGGGCAGGGGCTACGAGCAGTACTTC	CASSEWGRGYEQYF
TRBV5-5	TRBJ1-1	.	.	TGTGCCAGCAGTCTCCCGACTGGGAACACTGAAGCTTTCTTT	CASSLPTGNTEAFF
TRBV6-5	TRBJ1-5	.	.	TGTGCCAGTGGGTTTTCTAATAGCAATCAGCCCCAGCATTTT	CASGFSNSNQPQHF
TRBV5-1	TRBJ1-2	TRBD1	.	TGCGCCAGCAGCCTGACAGGGTCGGATGGCTACACCTTC	CASSLTGSDGYTF
TRBV25-1	TRBJ1-4	TRBD1	.	TGTGCCAGCAGTGATCCCAGACAGGGGGCTGAAAAACTGTTTTTT	CASSDPRQGAEKLFF
TRBV3-1/TRBV3-2	TRBJ2-5	TRBD2	.	TGTGCCAGCAGCCCCCCTAGCGGGGGGTCGGAGACCCAGTACTTC	CASSPPSGGSETQYF
TRBV6-5	TRBJ1-2	TRBD1	.	TGTGCCAGCAGCCCGGACAGGGGGCCTACCAGCTACACCTTC	CASSPDRGPTSYTF
TRBV5-6	TRBJ1-4	TRBD1	.	TGTGCCAGCAGCTTGGTTTCAGGACAGGGTGGAAAACTGTTTTTT	CASSLVSGQGGKLFF